This T cell receptor (beta chain) was profiled in a study of blood T cell repertoires in COVID-19. Study-wide background: T cells, B-cell-depleted T cells, or PBMCs supplied cDNA or gDNA.

TCRdb keeps only in-frame clones here, not all; method: immunoSEQ multiplex PCR. The table shows under 300,000 clones, with roughly four fifths occurring only once. Trimming removed 3 bases from V and 4 bases from J; junction bases left unmatched: 16. CDR3 length: 19 residues. Germline CDR1 reads SGDLS; CDR2 reads YYNGEE. The origin of this receptor is a woman aged 55 to 70 with active or convalescent COVID-19. The sequenced material came from peripheral blood. V usage is TRBV9 and J usage is TRBJ2-6, with TRBD1 matching 7 bases. This CDR3 reads CASSARRSTGTAGANVLTF. The CDR3 DNA is TGTGCCAGCAGCGCTCGGAGGTCGACAGGGACGGCCGGGGCCAACGTCCTGACTTTC.